This TCR beta chain appears in the sequencing data of a study of T-cell memory formation after mild COVID-19. V was pared by 1 base and J by 2 bases, with 9 bases between. Germline-derived CDR1 and CDR2 are SGHAT and FQNNGV. The CDR3 runs 14 residues. TCRdb analysed the 5' RACE reads with MiXCR anew, one entry per CDR3 protein. The profile shows around 410,000 distinct CDR3 sequences, around 22% of them singletons. The sequence derives from an adult woman who had mild COVID-19 (a few samples of this study predate the infection). Cell type and time point are not known. The chain uses TRBV11-2 and TRBJ2-7, with D unclear. Sequencing input: PBMCs or a T cell subset sorted from them (not recorded which). The CDR3 protein is CASSLGGPAYEQYF. For the CDR3, the DNA is TGTGCCAGCAGCTTAGGCGGTCCAGCCTACGAGCAGTACTTC.